The present TCR beta chain was sequenced within a study of T cell changes during pregnancy in multiple sclerosis. This table comes from immunoSEQ multiplex PCR, and its TCRdb copy is limited to in-frame clones, with some not included. The sample carries roughly 120,000 clones, approximately 93% recorded once. CDR1 is SNHLY, CDR2 FYNNEI, per germline. The ends were cut back, 2 bases at V and 5 bases at J, with 15 bases in the middle. This CDR3 has 16 amino acids. The sample consisted of peripheral blood, taken before pregnancy. This TCR was sampled from a female donor with multiple sclerosis, enrolled in a pregnancy study. This chain joins TRBV2 and TRBJ2-2; D perhaps matches TRBD1 (6 bases). This chain's CDR3 is CASSESRGRSTGELFF. CDR3 sequence (DNA): TGTGCCAGCAGTGAAAGCAGGGGTCGAAGTACCGGGGAGCTGTTTTTT.